Here is one TCR beta chain with its context. The study subjected TCRalpha and TCRbeta cDNA to two nested PCRs of approximately 16 and 9 cycles. Reanalyzing the 5' RACE reads, TCRdb keeps one entry per CDR3 protein, without DNA. The data include under 350,000 distinct CDR3 sequences; the top ten clones carry 5.6%. The sample belongs to a study of monozygotic twins with inflammatory bowel disease. Germline values: CDR1 SEHNR, CDR2 FQNEAQ (reference sequence). This CDR3 comprises 15 residues. The rearrangement uses TRBV7-9 and TRBJ2-7; TCRdb proposes TRBD1, but this gene call is untestable without DNA. The specimen sequenced was blood. The sequence was obtained from a human donor with ulcerative colitis or Crohn's disease, or a healthy co-twin of an affected twin (not recorded which). The CDR3: CASSSGTGVFYEQYF.